Listed here are 23 T cell receptor beta chains from one sample, sequenced in a study of CD8 T cells in Susac syndrome. RNA amounts of about 0.5 to 1 ug underwent reverse transcription with random hexamers. One entry per CDR3 protein, called by TCRdb with MiXCR from the immunoSEQ multiplex PCR reads. The repertoire consists of over 150,000 distinct CDR3 sequences, with 85% to 95% occurring once and the leading ten covering 0.099%. Material: CD4+ T cells from PBMCs. These TCRs come from a human donor with Susac syndrome.

There are a few counts of this clonotype. CDR3 DNA: TGTGCCAGCAGTTGGGGTAGCGGAGATACGCAGTATTTT. Its translation: CASSWGSGDTQYF. J is TRBJ2-3 and V is TRBV6-1, with a tentative D call TRBD2 (6 bases). Germline V gives CDR1 MNHNS, CDR2 SASEGT. V was shortened by 5 bases and J by 5 bases, with 11 bases between the two germline ends. The CDR3 has 13 amino acids.

The sample holds one count of this clonotype. The gene calls are TRBV27 and TRBJ2-3; unclear D gene. Trimming stripped 5 bases from V and 2 bases from J, with 8 bases between. Germline CDR1 is MNHEY and CDR2 is SMNVEV (reference sequence). This CDR3 is built from 13 residues. CDR3 sequence: CASSPKNTDTQYF. CDR3 bases: TGTGCCAGCAGTCCAAAGAACACAGATACGCAGTATTTT.

This chain connects TRBV4-3 to TRBJ1-2; TRBD1 matches at 9 bases. Germline assignment: CDR1 LGHNA and CDR2 YSLEER. CDR3 length: 15 amino acids. The ends lost 1 base at V and 5 bases at J; junction bases unmatched: 5. The CDR3 reads CASSQVPGQGYGYTF. The CDR3 DNA follows: TGCGCCAGCAGCCAAGTCCCGGGACAGGGTTATGGCTACACCTTC.

The chain joins TRBV27 to TRBJ1-2; 8 bases align to TRBD1. V was clipped by 5 bases and J by 4 bases; unmatched bases: 6. The CDR3 covers 14 residues. Germline V CDR1 and CDR2: MNHEY, SMNVEV (reference sequence). CDR3 sequence: CASSPRTGTYGYTF. The CDR3 DNA is TGTGCCAGCAGTCCCCGGACAGGGACCTATGGCTACACCTTC.

This clonotype came up once. The J gene is TRBJ1-2, the V gene TRBV10-2; D is unclear. CDR3 length: 13 residues. Germline V CDR1 and CDR2: WSHSY, SAAADI. The V end lost 4 bases, the J end lost 5 bases, and 11 bases lay between the germline ends. Here the CDR3 reads CASSAGVGYGYTF. CDR3 coding DNA: TGCGCCAGCAGTGCCGGGGTTGGGTATGGCTACACCTTC.

The chain joins TRBV30 to TRBJ1-1; D gene unclear. From germline, CDR1 is GTSNPN and CDR2 SVGIG (reference sequence). The CDR3 is 12 amino acids. V shed 1 base and J shed 1 base, with 4 bases lying between them. This CDR3 reads CAWSGWNTEAFF. DNA of the CDR3: TGTGCCTGGAGTGGTTGGAACACTGAAGCTTTCTTT.

The CDR3 DNA is TGTGCCATCAGTTTAGCGGGAGGGGCAGATACGCAGTATTTT. Translation: CAISLAGGADTQYF. The V gene is TRBV10-3, the J gene TRBJ2-3, with TRBD2 identical over 11 bases. The CDR3 covers 14 residues. Trimming took 5 bases from V and 4 from J; bases not matched to a gene: 2. Germline CDR1 ENHRY, CDR2 SYGVKD.

This rearrangement joins TRBV7-2 to TRBJ2-5, with no clear D. The germline gives CDR1 SGHTA, CDR2 FQGNSA. The CDR3 loop spans 16 amino acids. Trimming removed 3 bases from V and 4 bases from J, with 18 bases in between. The CDR3: CASSFQGTNPRETQYF. CDR3 DNA sequence: TGTGCCAGCAGCTTCCAAGGAACCAACCCACGAGAGACCCAGTACTTC.

The chain has TRBV30 and TRBJ2-6; D is undetermined. Germline assignment: CDR1 GTSNPN and CDR2 SVGIG (reference sequence). The V gene lost 1 base and the J gene lost 1 base, with 17 bases spanning the gap. The CDR3 runs 18 residues. Written as DNA, the CDR3 is TGTGCCTGGAGTGGTCCCTTTGGTGGTATATCTGGGGCCAACGTCCTGACTTTC. Encoded protein: CAWSGPFGGISGANVLTF.

The chain uses TRBV7-8 and TRBJ1-2; a possible D gene is TRBD1 (6 bases). Germline assignment: CDR1 SGHVS and CDR2 FQNEAQ. The CDR3 sequence is 15 residues long. V lost 5 bases, J lost 4 bases, and 17 bases lay in between. The CDR3 DNA reads TGTGCCAGCAGCCCTACCCCCGGGACACCCTATGGCTACACCTTC. Amino acids: CASSPTPGTPYGYTF.

This chain joins TRBV24-1 and TRBJ2-5; perhaps TRBD1 as D (6 bases). This CDR3 is built from 13 residues. CDR1 KGHDR and CDR2 SFDVKD come from the germline V gene. Trimming left V 9 bases short and J 7 bases short, with 17 bases between. The CDR3 DNA is TGTGCCACCGGTGCAGGGGAAAAGAGGACCCAGTACTTC. Translating gives CATGAGEKRTQYF.

Only one count was recorded for this clonotype. The J gene is TRBJ2-3, the V gene TRBV29-1; 9 bases fit TRBD2. This CDR3 region has 14 residues. Germline assignment: CDR1 SQVTM and CDR2 ANQGSEA. Losses at the gene ends were 3 bases for V and 0 bases for J; bases not matched to a gene: 1. CDR3 sequence: CSVETSGSTDTQYF. Written as DNA, the CDR3 is TGCAGCGTTGAGACTAGCGGTAGCACAGATACGCAGTATTTT.

This clonotype was counted a single time. This sequence joins TRBV29-1 and TRBJ2-1; 7 positions agree with TRBD1. Germline V lookup: CDR1 SQVTM, CDR2 ANQGSEA. Trimming at V came to 7 bases and at J to 1 base, leaving 7 bases not matched to a gene. This CDR3 contains 14 residues. The CDR3 protein is CSADDRASYNEQFF. Here the CDR3 DNA reads TGCAGCGCTGATGACAGGGCGTCCTACAATGAGCAGTTCTTC.

The chain employs TRBV4-3 and TRBJ2-3; possibly TRBD1 or TRBD2 for D (5 bases each). Trimming took 4 bases from V and 6 from J, leaving 14 bases between them. Germline V gene lookup returns CDR1 LGHNA and CDR2 YSLEER. The CDR3 extends over 14 amino acids. The DNA for the CDR3 is TGCGCCAGCAGCCTAGAATACGGGGCCGATACGCAGTATTTT. Translation gives CASSLEYGADTQYF.

V gene TRBV20-1 combines with J gene TRBJ2-1; TRBD2 matches 11 bases. The CDR3 totals 17 residues. In germline, CDR1 is DFQATT, CDR2 SNEGSKA (reference sequence). With 0 bases clipped from V and 5 bases from J, the junction kept 9 bases outside the gene matches. This chain's CDR3 is CSARDPLAGGPHNEQFF. CDR3 nucleotides: TGCAGTGCTAGAGACCCCCTAGCGGGGGGCCCTCACAATGAGCAGTTCTTC.

The chain joins TRBV19 to TRBJ1-5; 8 bases agree with TRBD1. The CDR3 totals 17 residues. The germline gives CDR1 LNHDA, CDR2 SQIVND (reference sequence). With V trimmed by 5 bases and J by 0 bases, 9 bases remained unmatched. In DNA, the CDR3 is TGTGCCAGTAGTGCCCGTAGGGGGACAGGTAGCAATCAGCCCCAGCATTTT. Its translation: CASSARRGTGSNQPQHF. Based on the CDR3 plus reference TRBV19 and TRBJ1-5, the full variable domain is DGGITQSPKYLFRKEGQNVTLSCEQNLNHDAMYWYRQDPGQGLRLIYYSQIVNDFQKGDIAEGYSVSREKKESFPLTVTSAQKNPTAFYLCASSARRGTGSNQPQHFGDGTRLSIL.

This clonotype was detected only once. The V and J genes are TRBV27 and TRBJ1-2, with D unresolved. The CDR3 runs 15 residues. The ends were cut back, 0 bases at V and 0 bases at J, with 8 bases in the middle. The germline V gene has CDR1 MNHEY and CDR2 SMNVEV (reference sequence). The CDR3 sequence: CASSLSPGANYGYTF. Here the CDR3 DNA reads TGTGCCAGCAGTTTATCCCCGGGAGCTAACTATGGCTACACCTTC.

The V gene is TRBV20-1, the J gene TRBJ2-3; TRBD2 matches 10 bases. The CDR3 length is 15 residues. CDR1 is DFQATT, CDR2 SNEGSKA, per germline (reference sequence). With V trimmed by 6 bases and J by 0 bases, 6 bases remained unmatched. CDR3 residues: CSAAPSGGSTDTQYF. The CDR3 DNA is TGCAGTGCCGCTCCTAGCGGGGGCAGCACAGATACGCAGTATTTT.

This sequence joins TRBV4-2 and TRBJ2-1; TRBD2 aligns across 10 bases. Germline V CDR1 and CDR2: LGHNA, YNFKEQ. Trimming took 4 bases from V and 4 from J; bases not matched to a gene: 1. CDR3 length: 14 amino acids. The CDR3 DNA reads as TGTGCCAGCAGCCCGACTAGCGGGTACAATGAGCAGTTCTTC. Protein: CASSPTSGYNEQFF.

The chain uses TRBV4-3 and TRBJ1-2; 7 bases agree with TRBD1. Trimming at V came to 3 bases and at J to 5 bases, leaving 3 bases not matched to a gene. Per germline, CDR1 LGHNA and CDR2 YSLEER. The CDR3 consists of 13 residues. This CDR3 reads CASSQTGLYGYTF. The CDR3, as DNA: TGCGCCAGCAGCCAGACAGGGCTGTATGGCTACACCTTC.

V usage is TRBV29-1 and J usage is TRBJ1-1; tentative D call: TRBD1 (6 bases). Trimming left V 6 bases short and J 6 bases short, with 20 bases between. The CDR3 extends over 14 amino acids. Germline lookup yields CDR1 SQVTM and CDR2 ANQGSEA. The CDR3 sequence is CSVSTGTFDAEAFF. CDR3 in DNA: TGCAGCGTGTCAACAGGGACTTTCGACGCTGAAGCTTTCTTT.

This chain uses TRBV28 with TRBJ2-2, with 8 bases matching TRBD1. This CDR3 has 13 amino acids. Germline V CDR1 and CDR2: MDHEN, SYDVKM. J was trimmed by 6 bases and V by 5 bases; bases with no gene match: 2. The CDR3 nucleotides read TGTGCCAGCAGTGCAGGGGGCGCCGGGGAGCTGTTTTTT. The encoded protein is CASSAGGAGELFF. Filled out from reference TRBV28 and TRBJ2-2, the complete variable domain reads DVKVTQSSRYLVKRTGEKVFLECVQDMDHENMFWYRQDPGLGLRLIYFSYDVKMKEKGDIPEGYSVSREKKERFSLILESASTNQTSMYLCASSAGGAGELFFGEGSRLTVL.

The chain couples TRBV25-1 to TRBJ1-4, with a weak D call TRBD1 (5 bases). The CDR3 consists of 13 residues. Germline V CDR1 and CDR2: MGHDK, SYGVNS. Trimming took off 2 bases at V and 7 bases at J, with 8 bases between the two ends. In DNA, the CDR3 is TGTGCCAGCAGTGAACAGGGTCGTGAAAAACTGTTTTTT. Translated, it gives CASSEQGREKLFF.